These 32 T cell receptor beta chains originate from one sample sequenced in a study of neurological immune-mediated disorders. TCRdb fed the 5' RACE reads into MiXCR, producing one record per CDR3 protein. Of under 75,000 distinct CDR3 sequences in the sample, around 3.4% are singletons; the top ten hold about 7.1%. The sample was PBMCs. The receptors shown here come from a woman aged 60-70 years with multiple sclerosis.

This clonotype was counted at least ten times. The V call is TRBV24-1, the J call TRBJ1-5, with 7 bases matching TRBD1. Per germline, CDR1 KGHDR and CDR2 SFDVKD. J gave up 2 bases and V 0 bases, and 12 bases lay outside the gene matches. The CDR3 is 19 amino acids. The CDR3: CATSDLPRTGLRCNQPQHF. The CDR3 region has the DNA TGTGCCACCAGTGATTTGCCCCGGACAGGTTTAAGGTGCAATCAGCCCCAGCATTTT.

The sample holds many counts of this clonotype. The chain combines TRBV29-1 with TRBJ1-1, with TRBD1 matching over 8 bases. V gave up 8 bases and J gave up 4 bases; unmatched junction bases: 6. The CDR3 loop spans 12 amino acids. Germline CDR1 is SQVTM and CDR2 is ANQGSEA. CDR3: CSTITGGTEAFF. The CDR3 DNA reads as TGCAGCACCATAACAGGGGGCACTGAAGCTTTCTTT.

Many counts were recorded for this clonotype. The V and J genes are TRBV6-2 or TRBV6-3 and TRBJ2-3; TRBD2 matches 13 bases. Germline V gene sequence: CDR1 MNHEY, CDR2 SVGEGT. The CDR3 runs 15 residues. J gave up 6 bases and V 6 bases, and 6 bases lay outside the gene matches. DNA for the CDR3: TGTGCCAGCAGGAGACTAGCGGGGGGTTTCGATACGCAGTATTTT. Its translation: CASRRLAGGFDTQYF.

This clonotype showed up many times. V and J are TRBV5-1 and TRBJ2-7, with D perhaps assigned TRBD1 or TRBD2 (7 bases each). V dropped 1 base and J dropped 2 bases, with 16 bases sitting between them. Germline CDR1 SGHRS, CDR2 YFSETQ. CDR3 length: 16 amino acids. CDR3 in DNA: TGCGCCAGCAGCTTGTATTCCCAGGGGGGGGCCTACGAGCAGTACTTC. Amino acids: CASSLYSQGGAYEQYF.

This clonotype appeared many times. The gene calls are TRBV11-2 and TRBJ1-4; D gene unclear. The germline CDR1 and CDR2 sequences are SGHAT and FQNNGV. The CDR3 length is 15 residues. Trimming removed 0 bases from V and 5 bases from J, with 10 bases in between. The CDR3 DNA sequence: TGTGCCAGCAGCTTAGAGAAAGGGCGAAATGAAAAACTGTTTTTT. Amino acid sequence: CASSLEKGRNEKLFF.

The sample holds many counts of this clonotype. The rearrangement uses TRBV5-1 and TRBJ1-2; tentatively, D is TRBD1 (6 bases). This CDR3 region has 13 residues. The V and J ends lost 3 bases and 7 bases respectively, with 13 bases between them. Germline CDR1 is SGHRS and CDR2 is YFSETQ. The CDR3 bases are TGCGCCAGCAGCTCTGAACAGGGCACTGGCTACACCTTC. Its protein is CASSSEQGTGYTF.

This clonotype was observed a few times. The chain carries TRBV5-1 and TRBJ1-1; D perhaps matches TRBD1 (5 bases). Per the germline V gene, CDR1 is SGHRS and CDR2 is YFSETQ. CDR3 size: 15 residues. Trimming removed 2 bases at V and 7 bases at J, with 18 bases between. In DNA, the CDR3 is TGCGCCAGCAGCTTTCGTCCCGGGGTTACAGGTGAAGCTTTCTTT. Its protein product is CASSFRPGVTGEAFF.

This clonotype was observed at least ten times. The chain is built from TRBV20-1 and TRBJ1-5; TRBD1 matches at 9 bases. After removal of 6 bases from V and 2 bases from J, the junction contained 11 bases not matched to a gene. The CDR3 runs to 16 residues. Germline V CDR1 and CDR2: DFQATT, SNEGSKA (reference sequence). CDR3 bases: TGCAGTGCCAGAAGGACAGGGGAAAGCGGCAATCAGCCCCAGCATTTT. Translating it yields CSARRTGESGNQPQHF.

This clonotype has at least ten counts. J is TRBJ1-5 and V is TRBV20-1; a possible D gene is TRBD1 (6 bases). The CDR3 covers 12 residues. The V and J ends lost 4 bases and 5 bases respectively, with 9 bases between them. Germline assignment: CDR1 DFQATT and CDR2 SNEGSKA (reference sequence). Here the CDR3 reads CSATDSDQPQHF. The CDR3 DNA reads as TGCAGTGCTACGGACAGTGATCAGCCCCAGCATTTT.

In this sample, this clonotype turned up many times. CDR3 coding DNA: TGCAGTGCTGCTAATTCCCGGGACATCATGTATCAGCCCCAGCATTTT. Translation gives CSAANSRDIMYQPQHF. V is TRBV20-1 and J is TRBJ1-5; tentative D call: TRBD1 (6 bases). Germline CDR1 and CDR2: DFQATT and SNEGSKA (reference sequence). V dropped 5 bases and J dropped 5 bases, with 22 bases sitting between them. The CDR3 totals 16 residues.

This clonotype appeared a few times. In nucleotides, the CDR3 is TGTGCCAGCAAGGGTGATTACAGGGGGCGGTCAGATACGCAGTATTTT. Protein: CASKGDYRGRSDTQYF. The chain recombines TRBV12-3 or TRBV12-4 with TRBJ2-3, with 9 nucleotides matching TRBD1. The CDR3 covers 16 residues. Germline trimming cut 7 bases from V and 4 bases from J; bases unmatched to any gene: 12.

To note about this clonotype: A much larger clone lies one base from this, so it may be a read error. This CDR3 fails to terminate in the conserved phenylalanine or tryptophan, so it likely reflects a read error. The rearrangement uses TRBV10-3 and TRBJ2-7, with TRBD1 identical over 7 bases. Trimming took 6 bases from V and 7 from J; bases not matched to a gene: 3. Looked up from germline, CDR1 is ENHRY and CDR2 is SYGVKD. The CDR3 is 11 residues long. This chain's CDR3 is CAISTGVEQYL. CDR3 nucleotide sequence: TGTGCCATCAGCACAGGGGTTGAGCAGTACCTC.

This clonotype was recorded a few times. V and J are TRBV29-1 and TRBJ2-7; a weak D match, TRBD1 (6 bases). The length of the CDR3 is 10 residues. The V end lost 7 bases, the J end lost 6 bases, and 10 bases lay between the germline ends. CDR1 is SQVTM and CDR2 is ANQGSEA in the germline V gene. The CDR3 spells CSAQGSEQYF. The CDR3 DNA is TGCAGCGCACAGGGTAGCGAGCAGTACTTC.

This clonotype appeared many times. The V call is TRBV7-2, the J call TRBJ2-7, with a weak D call TRBD2 (6 bases). Looked up from germline, CDR1 is SGHTA and CDR2 is FQGNSA. There are 14 residues in the CDR3. Trimming removed 4 bases at V and 12 bases at J, with 22 bases between. The CDR3 nucleotides are TGTGCCAGCAGCTCGAACCTCGGGACTCCGCTGGGGTACTTC. Protein product: CASSSNLGTPLGYF.

This clonotype showed up many times. The chain employs TRBV20-1 and TRBJ2-5; no definite D call. Germline lookup yields CDR1 DFQATT and CDR2 SNEGSKA (reference sequence). This CDR3 comprises 14 residues. Trimming stripped 1 base from V and 0 bases from J, with 9 bases between. The CDR3 nucleotides are TGCAGTGCTAGAGCCCTCGGGTACCAAGAGACCCAGTACTTC. Its protein product is CSARALGYQETQYF.

This clonotype was counted ten times or more. The chain has TRBV5-1 and TRBJ2-1; D is perhaps TRBD2 (5 bases). CDR3 length: 16 amino acids. The V gene's germline CDR1 is SGHRS and CDR2 YFSETQ. With 0 bases removed from V and 0 bases from J, the gap between germline ends came to 10 bases. The CDR3 reads CASSLGHGVSYNEQFF. The CDR3 nucleotides are TGCGCCAGCAGCTTGGGTCACGGGGTCTCCTACAATGAGCAGTTCTTC.

This clonotype was recorded many times. J is TRBJ2-5 and V is TRBV20-1; 13 positions match TRBD2. The germline V gene has CDR1 DFQATT and CDR2 SNEGSKA (reference sequence). Germline trimming cut 8 bases from V and 7 bases from J; bases unmatched to any gene: 10. The CDR3 runs to 14 residues. Written as DNA, the CDR3 is TGCAGTACCGGGACTAGCGGGGAACTGGGGACCCAGTACTTC. It encodes CSTGTSGELGTQYF.

This clonotype was counted only a few times. A much larger clone sits a single nucleotide away, making a read error possible. The chain links TRBV20-1 to TRBJ1-5, with a weak D call TRBD1 (6 bases). CDR1 DFQATT and CDR2 SNEGSKA come from the germline V gene (reference sequence). The CDR3 runs to 13 residues. CDR3 nucleotide sequence: TGCAGTGCGAAAGGGACACCCAATCAGCACCAGCATTTT. It translates to CSAKGTPNQHQHF.

This clonotype was found many times. This chain uses TRBV12-3 or TRBV12-4 with TRBJ1-1; the match to TRBD1 covers 11 bases. This CDR3 has 12 amino acids. The V segment lost 10 bases and the J segment 8 bases; nucleotides outside the gene matches: 6. The DNA of the CDR3 is TGTGCCATTGGGACAGGGGGTACGGAAGCTTTCTTT. Its protein is CAIGTGGTEAFF.

This clonotype was detected ten times or more. The V and J genes are TRBV27 and TRBJ1-6, with a weak D call TRBD1 (5 bases). The germline V and J ends were trimmed by 6 bases and 8 bases, with 11 bases remaining between them. This CDR3 comprises 13 residues. The V gene's germline CDR1 is MNHEY and CDR2 SMNVEV (reference sequence). Written as DNA, the CDR3 is TGTGCCAGCAGAATTATAGGGGATTCACCCCTCCACTTT. Amino acid sequence: CASRIIGDSPLHF.

This clonotype was counted many times. The rearrangement joins TRBV7-9 to TRBJ2-3, with D perhaps given as TRBD1 or TRBD2 (5 bases each). The ends were cut back, 5 bases at V and 4 bases at J, with 10 bases in the middle. This CDR3 is 13 amino acids long. In germline, CDR1 is SEHNR, CDR2 FQNEAQ (reference sequence). Here the CDR3 reads CASSPRGPDTQYF. The CDR3 nucleotides are TGTGCCAGCAGCCCCCGGGGCCCAGATACGCAGTATTTT.

This clonotype was recorded at least ten times. The rearrangement joins TRBV20-1 to TRBJ2-1; 10 bases fit TRBD2. The CDR3 is 11 residues long. From germline, CDR1 is DFQATT and CDR2 SNEGSKA (reference sequence). With 5 bases clipped from V and 13 bases from J, the junction kept 5 bases outside the gene matches. CDR3 DNA: TGCAGTGCTCCACTAGCGGGAAGTCAGTTCTTC. Its protein product is CSAPLAGSQFF.

This clonotype was detected ten times or more. This chain joins TRBV5-1 and TRBJ2-1; TRBD2 aligns across 9 bases. This CDR3 has 19 amino acids. Germline lookup yields CDR1 SGHRS and CDR2 YFSETQ. V was clipped by 3 bases and J by 3 bases; unmatched bases: 16. CDR3 DNA sequence: TGCGCCAGCAGCTCTACCGGGACTAGCAAAAGCATTGACTACAATGAGCAGTTCTTC. This sequence encodes CASSSTGTSKSIDYNEQFF.

This clonotype was recorded at least ten times. The V gene is TRBV28, the J gene TRBJ1-6; D gene ambiguous. Trimming took 3 bases from V and 0 from J, leaving 9 bases between them. Germline CDR1 MDHEN, CDR2 SYDVKM. The CDR3 contains 16 residues. This chain's CDR3 is CASSFHVSSYNSPLHF. Here the CDR3 DNA reads TGTGCCAGCAGTTTTCATGTCAGCTCCTATAATTCACCCCTCCACTTT.

This clonotype was detected ten times or more. The rearrangement links TRBV12-3 or TRBV12-4 to TRBJ1-5; D ambiguous. Deletions cut 5 bases from V and 1 base from J, with 15 bases between. The CDR3 has 16 amino acids. The CDR3 DNA reads as TGTGCCAGCAGTCGCGGCGGAGTCCTGAGCAATCAGCCCCAGCATTTT. This codes for CASSRGGVLSNQPQHF.

Many counts were recorded for this clonotype. V gene TRBV9 combines with J gene TRBJ1-1, with D perhaps TRBD1 (6 bases). V shed 0 bases and J shed 2 bases, with 11 bases lying between them. The germline V gene has CDR1 SGDLS and CDR2 YYNGEE. The CDR3 extends over 15 amino acids. The CDR3 spells CASSVGGLLNTEAFF. Written as DNA, the CDR3 is TGTGCCAGCAGCGTAGGGGGGCTCTTAAACACTGAAGCTTTCTTT.

Ten or more counts support this clonotype. The chain carries TRBV6-5 and TRBJ1-2; possibly TRBD1 for D (6 bases). The CDR3 extends over 16 amino acids. V lost 2 bases, J lost 6 bases, and 19 bases lay in between. The germline V gene encodes CDR1 MNHEY and CDR2 SVGAGI. The CDR3 DNA reads as TGTGCCAGCAGTTACGTATCGGGACATCTACTACATGGCTACACCTTC. This translates into CASSYVSGHLLHGYTF.

This clonotype was recorded at least ten times. The chain links TRBV20-1 to TRBJ2-1, with 9 bases fitting TRBD2. The germline gives CDR1 DFQATT, CDR2 SNEGSKA (reference sequence). This CDR3 comprises 15 residues. V was clipped by 1 base and J by 9 bases; unmatched bases: 10. In DNA, the CDR3 is TGCAGTGCTAGAGGGGGTCTAGCGGGGTGGGGTGAGCAGTTCTTC. Protein: CSARGGLAGWGEQFF.

This clonotype was seen repeatedly, ten times or more. The chain links TRBV20-1 to TRBJ2-3, with a possible D match to TRBD2 (6 bases). Germline-derived CDR1 and CDR2 are DFQATT and SNEGSKA (reference sequence). The CDR3 is 15 residues long. Between the trimmed V and J ends, which lost 1 base and 3 bases, there was a span of 14 bases. The CDR3 sequence is CSARGPKTSTDTQYF. In nucleotides, the CDR3 is TGCAGTGCTAGAGGTCCAAAGACTAGTACAGATACGCAGTATTTT.

This clonotype was observed at least ten times. The rearrangement uses TRBV5-1 and TRBJ2-1; 9 bases fit TRBD2. From germline, CDR1 is SGHRS and CDR2 YFSETQ. The CDR3 is 15 residues long. V trimming: 2 bases; J trimming: 2 bases; junction bases outside the gene matches: 2. The CDR3, as DNA: TGCGCCAGCAGCTTTAGCGGGAGCGCCTACAATGAGCAGTTCTTC. Translated: CASSFSGSAYNEQFF.

This clonotype has ten or more counts. The gene calls are TRBV10-3 and TRBJ1-1; D uncertain. Germline V gives CDR1 ENHRY, CDR2 SYGVKD. The CDR3 length is 15 residues. Trimming took 3 bases from V and 1 from J, leaving 12 bases between them. The CDR3 loop is CAISDVGRRNTEAFF. Here the CDR3 DNA reads TGTGCCATCAGTGACGTAGGACGGAGGAACACTGAAGCTTTCTTT.

In its sample, this clonotype was seen many times. The chain joins TRBV28 to TRBJ2-7; 14 positions match TRBD2. V lost 3 bases, J lost 0 bases, and 13 bases stayed unmatched. CDR3 length: 20 residues. The germline CDR1 and CDR2 sequences are MDHEN and SYDVKM. The chain's CDR3 is CASSLFLTGLAGGSSYEQYF. DNA of the CDR3: TGTGCCAGCAGTTTGTTTTTAACCGGACTAGCGGGAGGTAGCTCCTACGAGCAGTACTTC.